The clone carrying this T cell receptor beta chain qualifies as medium-sized. Here immunoSEQ multiplex PCR was the method, and the copy in TCRdb shows in-frame clones only, minus some. This table holds about 32,000 clones, 84% found once. This sample is part of a study of OX40 agonist ivuxolimab in advanced cancers. Overall study: Prior therapy, whether anti-PD-1, anti-PD-L1 or anti-CTLA-4, was allowed, and under 50% had some.

The CDR3 sequence is 11 residues long. Between the trimmed V and J ends, which lost 1 base and 6 bases, there was a span of 3 bases. Germline CDR1 SEHNR, CDR2 FQNEAQ (reference sequence). Source: CD4+ or CD8+ T cells sorted from blood, taken in a trial of the OX40 agonist ivuxolimab. J is TRBJ1-1 and V is TRBV7-9, with D hard to call. The receptor was isolated from an adult with an advanced solid tumor such as melanoma, head and neck, liver or kidney cancer. The CDR3 nucleotides are TGTGCCAGCAGCTTAGTACCTGAAGCTTTCTTT. Encoded protein: CASSLVPEAFF. The full variable domain, rest sourced from reference TRBV7-9 and TRBJ1-1, is DTGVSQNPRHKITKRGQNVTFRCDPISEHNRLYWYRQTLGQGPEFLTYFQNEAQLEKSRLLSDRFSAERPKGSFSTLEIQRTEQGDSAMYLCASSLVPEAFFGQGTRLTVV.